This T cell receptor beta chain originates from a study of identical twins. The V end lost 5 bases, the J end lost 7 bases, and 12 bases lay between the germline ends. Germline V gene sequence: CDR1 MNHEY, CDR2 SVGEGT. CDR3 size: 13 residues. In TCRdb, the 5' RACE reads were re-called with MiXCR into one record per CDR3 protein. In the table there are 500,000 or so distinct CDR3 sequences, approximately 15% of which are singletons. There were only healthy Caucasians among the donors. This clonotype turned up a few times. The data were also submitted as part of a second study, on yellow fever vaccine responses in identical twins.

This chain uses TRBV6-2 or TRBV6-3 with TRBJ2-4, with unresolved D. The receptor's source is a woman aged 18 to 35 in good health. The sequencing input was CD4+ T cells sorted from blood. In DNA, the CDR3 is TGTGCCAGCAGTACTCCCGCCCGGAACATTCAGTACTTC. It codes for CASSTPARNIQYF.